The 25 T cell receptor beta chains listed next were all sequenced from one sample in a study of blood T cell repertoires in COVID-19. Sequenced by immunoSEQ multiplex PCR; TCRdb stores in-frame clones only, minus some. Of some 190,000 clones in the sample, roughly three quarters are singletons; the top ten hold 14%. Sequencing was done on a sample of PBMCs or T cells enriched from blood (not recorded which). The receptor source for this set is a man in his sixties who had been exposed to COVID-19.

This clone appeared once. The V gene is TRBV7-8, the J gene TRBJ1-1, with D hard to call. CDR1 and CDR2 (germline): SGHVS, FQNEAQ. V was pared by 0 bases and J by 0 bases, with 8 bases between. The CDR3 spans 15 residues. The CDR3 bases are TGTGCCAGCAGCTTAGCTGGAGCTTTGAACACTGAAGCTTTCTTT. Translation gives CASSLAGALNTEAFF.

The chain has TRBV7-8 and TRBJ2-2; a weak D match, TRBD1 (5 bases). V dropped 5 bases and J dropped 7 bases, with 17 bases sitting between them. The CDR3 contains 15 residues. CDR1 is SGHVS, CDR2 FQNEAQ, per germline. This CDR3 reads CASSLRAGYSGELFF. For the CDR3, the DNA is TGTGCCAGCAGCCTCCGAGCAGGGTATAGCGGGGAGCTGTTTTTT.

The rearrangement uses TRBV24-1 and TRBJ2-2, with D possibly TRBD1 on 6 matching bases. CDR1 KGHDR and CDR2 SFDVKD come from the germline V gene. Trimming shortened V by 1 base and J by 6 bases, and 11 bases separated the two germline ends. The CDR3 runs 15 residues. The CDR3 reads CATSDLQGGPGELFF. The CDR3 region has the DNA TGTGCCACCAGTGATTTACAGGGCGGCCCCGGGGAGCTGTTTTTT.

The chain uses TRBV14 and TRBJ1-1, with no clear D. Germline loops: CDR1 SGHDN, CDR2 FVKESK. V gave up 4 bases and J gave up 6 bases, with 15 bases separating them. This CDR3 comprises 14 residues. The CDR3 loop reads CASSLRTGSAEAFF. CDR3 DNA sequence: TGTGCCAGCAGCCTCAGGACGGGAAGCGCTGAAGCTTTCTTT. Drawing the rest from reference TRBV14 and TRBJ1-1, the complete variable domain is EAGVTQFPSHSVIEKGQTVTLRCDPISGHDNLYWYRRVMGKEIKFLLHFVKESKQDESGMPNNRFLAERTGGTYSTLKVQPAELEDSGVYFCASSLRTGSAEAFFGQGTRLTVV.

V gene TRBV28 combines with J gene TRBJ2-7; no firm D call. This CDR3 is built from 11 residues. The germline V gene has CDR1 MDHEN and CDR2 SYDVKM. V shed 5 bases and J shed 7 bases, with 9 bases lying between them. This CDR3 reads CASSTPREQYF. In DNA form, the CDR3 reads TGTGCCAGCAGTACCCCTCGGGAGCAGTACTTC.

The V and J genes are TRBV5-1 and TRBJ1-4; no reliable D call. The germline gives CDR1 SGHRS, CDR2 YFSETQ. The V end lost 9 bases, the J end lost 8 bases, and 17 bases lay between the germline ends. CDR3 length: 13 residues. The CDR3 is CATRRDQGEKLFF. CDR3 DNA: TGCGCCACCCGCCGGGATCAAGGGGAAAAACTGTTTTTT.

This clone was found once. The gene calls are TRBV10-3 and TRBJ2-7; 8 bases line up with TRBD1. The CDR3 runs 14 residues. Germline V gives CDR1 ENHRY, CDR2 SYGVKD. V shed 6 bases, J shed 4 bases, and the junction held 8 bases outside the gene matches. In DNA, the CDR3 is TGTGCCATCAGCAGGGGGCCGGAGAGTTACGAGCAGTACTTC. Its translation is CAISRGPESYEQYF.

The chain carries TRBV30 and TRBJ2-3; D perhaps matches TRBD2 (7 bases). The germline V gene has CDR1 GTSNPN and CDR2 SVGIG (reference sequence). V was shortened by 5 bases and J by 3 bases, with 21 bases between the two germline ends. The CDR3 has 16 residues. CDR3 region: CAWGKTSVQGTDTQYF. The CDR3 DNA is TGTGCCTGGGGGAAAACTAGCGTTCAGGGGACAGATACGCAGTATTTT.

This clone was seen a handful of times. The chain employs TRBV10-2 and TRBJ1-1; the D gene is possibly TRBD1 (5 bases). V lost 7 bases to trimming and J lost 4 bases, with 13 bases between them. The length of the CDR3 is 13 residues. Germline CDR1 is WSHSY and CDR2 is SAAADI. This CDR3 reads CASKKGLVTEAFF. Here the CDR3 DNA reads TGCGCCAGCAAAAAGGGGCTAGTCACTGAAGCTTTCTTT.

The rearrangement uses TRBV11-2 and TRBJ2-6; 9 positions agree with TRBD1. Germline CDR1 SGHAT, CDR2 FQNNGV. The CDR3 extends over 18 amino acids. V lost 5 bases, J lost 2 bases, and 10 bases stayed unmatched. CDR3 in amino acids: CASSPRTGVIAGANVLTF. As DNA, the CDR3 is TGTGCCAGCAGCCCGAGGACAGGGGTGATTGCTGGGGCCAACGTCCTGACTTTC.

In this sample, this clone turned up a few times. This sequence joins TRBV11-2 and TRBJ1-4; the match to TRBD1 covers 7 bases. CDR1 is SGHAT and CDR2 is FQNNGV in the germline V gene. The V and J ends lost 5 bases and 0 bases, in that order; junction bases with no gene match: 3. The length of the CDR3 is 15 residues. CDR3 loop: CASSPGQATNEKLFF. CDR3 coding DNA: TGTGCCAGCAGCCCCGGACAGGCAACTAATGAAAAACTGTTTTTT.

The chain carries TRBV27 and TRBJ2-2; 7 bases map to TRBD1. The J segment lost 6 bases and the V segment lost 6 bases, leaving 10 bases of the junction unmatched. The CDR3 is 15 residues long. CDR1 and CDR2 (germline): MNHEY, SMNVEV (reference sequence). The CDR3 here is CASSPRLTGAGELFF. CDR3 nucleotides: TGTGCCAGCAGCCCCCGACTCACAGGGGCCGGGGAGCTGTTTTTT.

This chain links TRBV9 with TRBJ1-2; 12 nucleotides align to TRBD1. V lost 4 bases, J lost 2 bases, and 3 bases stayed unmatched. Looked up from germline, CDR1 is SGDLS and CDR2 is YYNGEE. The CDR3 is made up of 15 amino acids. The DNA for the CDR3 is TGTGCCAGCAGCCAGGGGACAGGGGGCAACTATGGCTACACCTTC. Encoded protein: CASSQGTGGNYGYTF.

This clone was seen a single time. The V call is TRBV5-1, the J call TRBJ2-2, with D perhaps matching TRBD1 (5 bases). The V gene lost 6 bases and the J gene lost 2 bases, with 11 bases spanning the gap. This CDR3 has 14 residues. Germline V gene data show CDR1 as SGHRS and CDR2 as YFSETQ. CDR3 in DNA: TGCGCCAGCACCAGAGACAGTAACACCGGGGAGCTGTTTTTT. Amino acid sequence: CASTRDSNTGELFF.

J is TRBJ2-5 and V is TRBV21-1; the D segment call TRBD2 is taken from the table without a DNA check. TRBV21-1 is a documented pseudogene. This CDR3 region has 17 residues. The CDR3 DNA follows: TGTGCCAGCGGACCATCGGGGCGGGAGGCGAATCAAGAGACCCAGTACTTC. It translates to CASGPSGREANQETQYF.

This rearrangement joins TRBV5-4 to TRBJ2-7; the D gene is possibly TRBD2 (5 bases). Germline lookup yields CDR1 SGHNT and CDR2 YYREEE (reference sequence). The CDR3 sequence is 13 residues long. V dropped 3 bases and J dropped 2 bases, with 9 bases sitting between them. The DNA for the CDR3 is TGTGCCAGCAGCTCCCGGGAAGCCTACGAGCAGTACTTC. This encodes CASSSREAYEQYF.

This clone was observed a few times. This rearrangement joins TRBV9 to TRBJ2-5; D unresolved. Trimming stripped 0 bases from V and 7 bases from J, with 16 bases between. The CDR3 spans 15 residues. The germline V gene has CDR1 SGDLS and CDR2 YYNGEE. The CDR3 is CASSVGRIPPGTQYF. As DNA, the CDR3 is TGTGCCAGCAGCGTAGGACGCATTCCCCCGGGGACCCAGTACTTC.

V gene TRBV15 combines with J gene TRBJ2-7, with 8 bases identical to TRBD1. CDR3 length: 16 residues. Germline V CDR1 and CDR2: LNHNV, YYDKDF (reference sequence). The V segment lost 4 bases and the J segment 4 bases; nucleotides outside the gene matches: 12. The CDR3 sequence is CATSIEFQGAAYEQYF. The CDR3 nucleotides are TGTGCCACCAGCATAGAGTTCCAGGGGGCAGCTTACGAGCAGTACTTC.

The V and J genes are TRBV2 and TRBJ2-1, with 7 nucleotides matching TRBD2. Germline CDR1 and CDR2: SNHLY and FYNNEI. The J segment lost 9 bases and the V segment lost 7 bases, leaving 12 bases of the junction unmatched. The CDR3 contains 14 residues. CDR3 sequence reads: CASKLGLVPGEQFF. CDR3 nucleotide sequence: TGTGCCAGCAAGCTAGGACTAGTACCCGGTGAGCAGTTCTTC.

This chain joins TRBV19 and TRBJ2-3; 7 bases agree with TRBD1. The germline V gene encodes CDR1 LNHDA and CDR2 SQIVND (reference sequence). Germline trimming cut 5 bases from V and 1 base from J; bases unmatched to any gene: 9. The CDR3 length is 16 residues. The CDR3 region has the DNA TGTGCCAGTAGTGGAAGGACAGGACCTCGCACAGATACGCAGTATTTT. It specifies CASSGRTGPRTDTQYF.

The chain recombines TRBV20-1 with TRBJ1-1, with D perhaps matching TRBD1 (5 bases). The length of the CDR3 is 14 residues. V lost 3 bases and J 2 bases, leaving 13 bases between the germline ends. The germline V gene has CDR1 DFQATT and CDR2 SNEGSKA (reference sequence). The CDR3 loop reads CSASQGLSNTEAFF. Written as DNA, the CDR3 is TGCAGTGCTAGTCAGGGACTCTCTAACACTGAAGCTTTCTTT.

This clone was observed a single time. This chain connects TRBV6-5 to TRBJ2-5, with 10 bases lining up with TRBD1. The CDR3 consists of 13 residues. J was trimmed by 5 bases and V by 8 bases; bases with no gene match: 5. CDR1 and CDR2 from the germline V gene are MNHEY and SVGAGI. In DNA form, the CDR3 reads TGTGCCAGCCGGGACAGGGGCGGGGAGACCCAGTACTTC. It yields the protein CASRDRGGETQYF.

V is TRBV23-1 and J is TRBJ1-5; the match to TRBD1 covers 9 bases. TRBV23-1 is marked as an open reading frame, function uncertain. Trimming took 1 base from V and 8 from J; bases not matched to a gene: 6. The CDR3 is made up of 15 amino acids. The CDR3 region has the DNA TGCGCCAGCAGTCAATGGAGCGACAGGGGGGAGCCCCAGCATTTT. This gives the protein CASSQWSDRGEPQHF.

The chain employs TRBV18 and TRBJ2-7; 8 bases align to TRBD1. CDR1 is KGHSH, CDR2 LQKENI, per germline. This CDR3 contains 15 residues. Germline trimming cut 2 bases from V and 5 bases from J; bases unmatched to any gene: 8. The CDR3 nucleotides are TGTGCCAGCTCACCATCCGGACAGGGTGTCCACGAGCAGTACTTC. It is translated as CASSPSGQGVHEQYF.

The chain combines TRBV11-3 with TRBJ1-6; no firm D call. This CDR3 has 13 amino acids. The germline CDR1 and CDR2 sequences are SGHNT and YENEEA. Trimming took 0 bases from V and 7 from J, leaving 4 bases between them. CDR3 bases: TGTGCCAGCAGCTTAGATATGAATTCACCCCTCCACTTT. Its protein product is CASSLDMNSPLHF.